What follows are 5 T cell receptor beta chains derived from one specimen sequenced in a study of blood T cells in healthy people across ages. A second PCR of roughly 7 to 11 cycles used a sample-barcoded 5' primer and a J-beta primer mix. TCRdb re-called the 5' RACE reads through MiXCR, storing one row per CDR3 protein. The sample includes over 1,500,000 distinct CDR3 sequences, 40% to 55% seen only once; the top ten take less than 2.5%. Material: blood. The receptors here all came from a woman aged 40 to 55 in good health.

The chain is built from TRBV5-5 and TRBJ1-1; no clear D. V was clipped by 0 bases and J by 3 bases, with 18 bases between them. The CDR3 totals 17 residues. Per germline, CDR1 SGHKS and CDR2 YYEKEE (reference sequence). Written as DNA, the CDR3 is TGTGCCAGCAGCTTGGCCAATAGAGGCGCGTTGGACACTGAAGCTTTCTTT. This codes for CASSLANRGALDTEAFF.

This clonotype was detected once. The chain recombines TRBV20-1 with TRBJ2-3; TRBD2 matches 7 bases. The CDR3 is 14 amino acids. Germline CDR1 DFQATT, CDR2 SNEGSKA (reference sequence). Germline trimming cut 3 bases from V and 3 bases from J; bases unmatched to any gene: 6. CDR3 sequence reads: CSARLRRGTDTQYF. In DNA, the CDR3 is TGCAGTGCTAGGCTGCGGCGGGGGACAGATACGCAGTATTTT.

The chain couples TRBV12-5 to TRBJ2-3; no firm D call. CDR1 is LGHNT, CDR2 FRNRAP, per germline. Trimming cost V 4 bases and J 2 bases, with 10 bases left between them. The CDR3 is 14 amino acids. The CDR3 DNA sequence: TGTGCTAGTGGTTCTGATCCGGACACAGATACGCAGTATTTT. Translating gives CASGSDPDTDTQYF.

The table lists this clonotype with a count of one. The chain has TRBV2 and TRBJ1-5; D perhaps matches TRBD1 (6 bases). CDR1 is SNHLY and CDR2 is FYNNEI in the germline V gene. There are 15 residues in the CDR3. V was trimmed by 5 bases and J by 1 base, leaving 12 bases between them. The CDR3 DNA reads TGTGCCAGCAGTTCCGAAGGGGGAAGCAATCAGCCCCAGCATTTT. Amino acid sequence: CASSSEGGSNQPQHF.

The genes are TRBV4-1 and TRBJ2-7; D is perhaps TRBD2 (6 bases). Between the trimmed V and J ends, which lost 1 base and 3 bases, there was a span of 13 bases. The CDR3 loop spans 15 amino acids. CDR1 MGHRA and CDR2 YSYEKL come from the germline V gene. CDR3 sequence: CASSQASGVGYEQYF. The CDR3 DNA sequence: TGCGCCAGCAGCCAAGCATCGGGAGTAGGCTACGAGCAGTACTTC.